This T cell receptor beta chain was observed in a study of T cell responses to AZD1222 COVID-19 vaccine. Study-level results: Of the AZD1222 recipients, only 6 or 7 were seropositive at baseline.

Libraries were prepared by immunoSEQ multiplex PCR; TCRdb keeps only in-frame clonotypes and omits some of them. The table records around 140,000 clones, about 93% of them present only once. A word on this clone: Its antigen remains unidentified.

Germline CDR1 and CDR2: LGHDT and YNNKEL (reference sequence). Trimming cost V 4 bases and J 9 bases; bases outside gene matches: 4. The CDR3 consists of 14 residues. The clonotype was recovered from an adult in good health. The V gene is TRBV3-1 (or the pseudogene TRBV3-2), the J gene TRBJ2-1, with 12 bases that match TRBD2. This specimen was peripheral blood, taken on day 0 of AZD1222 vaccination. CDR3 loop: CASSPSGRGGEQFF. For the CDR3, the DNA is TGTGCCAGCAGCCCTAGCGGGAGGGGGGGTGAGCAGTTCTTC.